The sequence of this T cell receptor (beta chain) was determined in a study of T cells in localized non-small cell lung cancer (dated by TCRdb to the early 2020s). Turning to the overall study: Comparing tumors with uninvolved tumor-adjacent lungs, the study looked at the T cell repertoires of fewer than 250 patients with early-stage NSCLC. NSCLC patients had a mean age of around 70 years, and fewer than 150 were male and about a hundred female. The cohort consisted of 200 to 250 treatment-naive NSCLC patients whose localized lung tumors had been resected. On the study overall, not on this receptor specifically: Longer overall survival was associated with higher T cell density in blood, whereas shorter survival was associated with higher clonality in adjacent lung. A median of about 55 of the top 100 tumor clones were detected in paired uninvolved adjacent lung, and around 30 of these tumor clones were also found among the top 100 clones of the paired uninvolved adjacent lung. Because multi-region tumor sequencing was not performed, intratumor heterogeneity could not be ruled out. The highest T cell clonality was observed in uninvolved tumor-adjacent lung, where clonality exceeded that of tumor, suggesting that antigenic responses were more focused in uninvolved tumor-adjacent lung. Because the study design was exploratory, TCR variables were selected using unadjusted p-values without false-discovery rate correction.

At diagnosis, peripheral blood, uninvolved tumor-adjacent lung and tumor were collected and were preserved as a mix of fresh-frozen and FFPE material. Blood samples were analyzed as peripheral blood mononuclear cells for TCR repertoire profiling. Germline trimming: 3 bases from V, 2 bases from J; junction bases outside gene matches: 8. From a lookup of the germline V gene, CDR1 and CDR2 are SGHTA and FQGNSA. The CDR3 runs 16 amino acids, cysteine and phenylalanine included. The read is trimmed to its CDR3 DNA, 48 bases read in frame from base 1. About this clone itself: Its antigen is unknown. Base qualities are not at hand, and no much larger clone is one base apart.

TCR beta CDR3 regions were sequenced from DNA using the immunoSEQ Assay. As for the authors' bioinformatics: To compute T cell density, TCR beta template counts were normalized to usable DNA, which was estimated by amplifying housekeeping genes. The preseqR package was used to estimate richness by extrapolating to 400,000 templates for PBMC samples and to 120,000 templates for tissue samples. Clonality was taken to be one minus Pielou's evenness. To identify tissue-enriched TCRs, differential abundance testing was run on productive amino-acid clonotypes with a minimum total count of 5 and an alpha of 0.1. Repertoire overlap between compartments was quantified with the Jaccard Index and Morisita Overlap Index. GLIPH grouped TCR beta CDR3s together with public tetramer-defined viral CDR3s, and a viral motif had to include at least three viral sequences and show V-gene enrichment. TCRdb provides this immuneACCESS table in a form limited to in-frame rearrangements. Some clones are lacking; in checked studies, under half of them reflect an unresolved V gene, and why the rest are absent is not known. V, J and clone size are those of that table, while D and trimming were read from the DNA. Here the sample has 90,000 to 95,000 clones; approximately 91% occur a single time. Clones ranked in the top ten supply about 4% of the sample.

The sequence derives from a woman aged 40-75 years with stage II squamous cell lung carcinoma. Recombination linked TRBV7-2 to TRBJ2-3; the junction holds 7 bases that match TRBD2. The sequencing used PBMCs, collected before any cancer treatment. The nucleotide sequence reads TGTGCCAGCAGCTTTCCTCGGCGGGGGAACACAGATACGCAGTATTTT. This yields the protein CASSFPRRGNTDTQYF.